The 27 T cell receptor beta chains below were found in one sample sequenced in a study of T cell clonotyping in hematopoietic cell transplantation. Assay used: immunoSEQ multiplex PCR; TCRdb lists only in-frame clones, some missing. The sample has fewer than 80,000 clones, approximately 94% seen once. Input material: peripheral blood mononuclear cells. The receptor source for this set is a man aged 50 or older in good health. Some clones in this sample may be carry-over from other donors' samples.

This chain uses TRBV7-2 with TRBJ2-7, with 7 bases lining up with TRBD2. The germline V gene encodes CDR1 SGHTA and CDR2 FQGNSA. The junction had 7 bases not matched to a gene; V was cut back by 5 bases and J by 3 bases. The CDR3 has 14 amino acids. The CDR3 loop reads CASSASGAGYEQYF. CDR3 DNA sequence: TGTGCCAGCAGCGCGAGCGGGGCAGGCTACGAGCAGTACTTC.

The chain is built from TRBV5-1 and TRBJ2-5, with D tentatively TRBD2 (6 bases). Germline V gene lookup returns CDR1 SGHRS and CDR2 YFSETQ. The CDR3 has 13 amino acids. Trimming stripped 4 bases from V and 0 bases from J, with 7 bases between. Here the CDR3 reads CASSRDYQETQYF. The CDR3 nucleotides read TGCGCCAGCAGCCGGGACTACCAAGAGACCCAGTACTTC.

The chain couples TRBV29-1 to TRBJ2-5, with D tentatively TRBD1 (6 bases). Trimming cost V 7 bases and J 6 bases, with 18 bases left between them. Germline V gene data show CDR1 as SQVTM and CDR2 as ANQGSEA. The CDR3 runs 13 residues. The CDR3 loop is CSAQAGAWQTQYF. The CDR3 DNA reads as TGCAGCGCTCAGGCAGGGGCCTGGCAGACCCAGTACTTC.

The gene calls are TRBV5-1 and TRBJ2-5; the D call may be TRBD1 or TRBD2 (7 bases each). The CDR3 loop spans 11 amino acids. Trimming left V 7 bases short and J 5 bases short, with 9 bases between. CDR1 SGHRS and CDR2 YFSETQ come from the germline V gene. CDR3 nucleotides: TGCGCCAGCCAGGGGGGGGAGACCCAGTACTTC. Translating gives CASQGGETQYF.

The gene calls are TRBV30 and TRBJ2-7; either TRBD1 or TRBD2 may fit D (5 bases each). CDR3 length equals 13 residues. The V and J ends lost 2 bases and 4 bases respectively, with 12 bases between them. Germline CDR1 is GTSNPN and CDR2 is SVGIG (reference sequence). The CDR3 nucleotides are TGTGCCTGGAGTAGAGGGGATCTGTACGAGCAGTACTTC. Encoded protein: CAWSRGDLYEQYF.

CDR3 DNA: TGCAGTGCTCAGGGAGGGTTCGAGCAGTACTTC. Protein sequence: CSAQGGFEQYF. The chain is built from TRBV20-1 and TRBJ2-7; 7 nucleotides match TRBD2. The CDR3 has 11 amino acids. V gave up 5 bases and J gave up 6 bases; unmatched junction bases: 4. Germline CDR1 and CDR2: DFQATT and SNEGSKA (reference sequence).

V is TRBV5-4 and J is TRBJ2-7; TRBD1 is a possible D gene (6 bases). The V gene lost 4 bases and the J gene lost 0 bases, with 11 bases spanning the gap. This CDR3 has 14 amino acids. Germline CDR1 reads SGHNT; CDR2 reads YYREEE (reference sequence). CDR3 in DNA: TGTGCCAGCAGCACAGGGACAACCTCCTACGAGCAGTACTTC. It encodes CASSTGTTSYEQYF.

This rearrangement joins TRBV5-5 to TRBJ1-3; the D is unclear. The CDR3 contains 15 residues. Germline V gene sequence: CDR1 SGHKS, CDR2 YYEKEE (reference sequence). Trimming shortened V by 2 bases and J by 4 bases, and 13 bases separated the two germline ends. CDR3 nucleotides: TGTGCCAGCAGCTTTGTCCCCCTCTCGGGAAACACCATATATTTT. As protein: CASSFVPLSGNTIYF.

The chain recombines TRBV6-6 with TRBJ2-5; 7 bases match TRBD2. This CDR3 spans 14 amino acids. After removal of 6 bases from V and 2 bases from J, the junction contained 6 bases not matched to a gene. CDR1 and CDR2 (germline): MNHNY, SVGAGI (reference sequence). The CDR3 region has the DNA TGTGCCAGCAGGCTCAAGCGGGGACAAGAGACCCAGTACTTC. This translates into CASRLKRGQETQYF.

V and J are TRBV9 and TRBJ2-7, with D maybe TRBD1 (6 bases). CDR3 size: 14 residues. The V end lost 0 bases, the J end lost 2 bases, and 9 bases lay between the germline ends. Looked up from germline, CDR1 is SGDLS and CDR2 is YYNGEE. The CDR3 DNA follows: TGTGCCAGCAGCGTAGACGAGGGGGCCTACGAGCAGTACTTC. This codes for CASSVDEGAYEQYF.

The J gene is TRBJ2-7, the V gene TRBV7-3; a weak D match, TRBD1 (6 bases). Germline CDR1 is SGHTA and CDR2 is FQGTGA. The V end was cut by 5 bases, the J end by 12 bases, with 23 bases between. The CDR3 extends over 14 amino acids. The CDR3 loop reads CASSTDSAAGELYF. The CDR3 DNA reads TGTGCCAGCAGCACGGACAGCGCCGCCGGGGAGTTGTACTTC.

CDR3 in DNA: TGTGCCAGCAGCCTGCCGGGACAGGGGTACACAGATACGCAGTATTTT. Translated, it gives CASSLPGQGYTDTQYF. The rearrangement uses TRBV14 and TRBJ2-3; 10 nucleotides match TRBD1. This CDR3 spans 16 amino acids. Germline CDR1 reads SGHDN; CDR2 reads FVKESK. The trim removed 4 bases at V and 2 bases at J, leaving 6 bases unmatched.

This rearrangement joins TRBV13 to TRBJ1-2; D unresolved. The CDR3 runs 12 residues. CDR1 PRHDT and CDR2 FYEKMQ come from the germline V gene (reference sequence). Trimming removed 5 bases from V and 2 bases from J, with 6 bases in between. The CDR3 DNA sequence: TGTGCCAGCAGCCCTATGAACTATGGCTACACCTTC. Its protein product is CASSPMNYGYTF.

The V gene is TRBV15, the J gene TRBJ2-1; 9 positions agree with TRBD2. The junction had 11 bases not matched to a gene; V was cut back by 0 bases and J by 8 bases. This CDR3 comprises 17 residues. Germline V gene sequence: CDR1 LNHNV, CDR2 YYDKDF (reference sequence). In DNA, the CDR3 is TGTGCCACCAGCAGAGATCTCTGGCGGGGGGGTATACATGAGCAGTTCTTC. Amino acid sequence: CATSRDLWRGGIHEQFF. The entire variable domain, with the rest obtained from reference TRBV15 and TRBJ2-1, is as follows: DAMVIQNPRYQVTQFGKPVTLSCSQTLNHNVMYWYQQKSSQAPKLLFHYYDKDFNNEADTPDNFQSRRPNTSFCFLDIRSPGLGDTAMYLCATSRDLWRGGIHEQFFGPGTRLTVL.

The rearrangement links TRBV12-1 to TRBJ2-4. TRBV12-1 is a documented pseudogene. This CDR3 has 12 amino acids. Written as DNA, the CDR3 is TGTGCCAGCAGCCCACGCAAAAACATTCAGTACTTC. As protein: CASSPRKNIQYF.

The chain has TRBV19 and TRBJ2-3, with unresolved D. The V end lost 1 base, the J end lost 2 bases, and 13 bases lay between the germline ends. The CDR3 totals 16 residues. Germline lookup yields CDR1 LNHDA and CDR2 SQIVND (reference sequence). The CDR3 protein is CASSIVHLISTDTQYF. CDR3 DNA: TGTGCCAGTAGTATAGTACACCTCATCTCCACAGATACGCAGTATTTT.

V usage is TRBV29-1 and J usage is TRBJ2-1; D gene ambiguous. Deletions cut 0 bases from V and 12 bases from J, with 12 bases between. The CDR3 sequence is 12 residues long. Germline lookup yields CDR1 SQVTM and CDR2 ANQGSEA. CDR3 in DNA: TGCAGCGTTGAAGACTCGGCCGCAGGGCAGTTCTTC. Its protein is CSVEDSAAGQFF.

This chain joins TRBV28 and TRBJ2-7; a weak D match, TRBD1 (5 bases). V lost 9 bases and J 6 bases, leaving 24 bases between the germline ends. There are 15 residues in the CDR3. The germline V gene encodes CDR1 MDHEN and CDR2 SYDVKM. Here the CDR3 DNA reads TGTGCCAGTTTTCGGGCCGGCAGGGCGTCGGTCGAGCAGTACTTC. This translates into CASFRAGRASVEQYF.

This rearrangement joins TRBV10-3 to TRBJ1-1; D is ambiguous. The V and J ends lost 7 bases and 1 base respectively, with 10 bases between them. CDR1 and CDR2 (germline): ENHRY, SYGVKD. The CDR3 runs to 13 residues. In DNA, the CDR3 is TGTGCCATCATGCGACTGAAGAACACTGAAGCTTTCTTT. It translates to CAIMRLKNTEAFF.

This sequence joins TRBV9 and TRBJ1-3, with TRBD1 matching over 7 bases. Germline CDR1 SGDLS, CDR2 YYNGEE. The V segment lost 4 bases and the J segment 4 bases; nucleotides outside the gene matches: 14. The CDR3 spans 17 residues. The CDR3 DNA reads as TGTGCCAGCAGCCCCCCGGGTGTGACAGGGCGCGGAAACACCATATATTTT. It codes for CASSPPGVTGRGNTIYF.

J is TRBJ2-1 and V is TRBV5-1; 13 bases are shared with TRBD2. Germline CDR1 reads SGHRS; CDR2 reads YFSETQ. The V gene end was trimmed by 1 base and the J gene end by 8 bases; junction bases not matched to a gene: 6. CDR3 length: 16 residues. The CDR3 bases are TGCGCCAGCAGCTTGTCACGGACTAGCGGGAGTGATGAGCAGTTCTTC. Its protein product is CASSLSRTSGSDEQFF.

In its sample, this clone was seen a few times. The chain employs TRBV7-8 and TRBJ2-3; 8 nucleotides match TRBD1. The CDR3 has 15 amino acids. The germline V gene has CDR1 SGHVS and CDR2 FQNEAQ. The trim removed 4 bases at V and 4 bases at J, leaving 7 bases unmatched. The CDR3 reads CASSSFDRGADTQYF. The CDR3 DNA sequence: TGTGCCAGCAGCTCGTTTGACAGGGGAGCAGATACGCAGTATTTT.

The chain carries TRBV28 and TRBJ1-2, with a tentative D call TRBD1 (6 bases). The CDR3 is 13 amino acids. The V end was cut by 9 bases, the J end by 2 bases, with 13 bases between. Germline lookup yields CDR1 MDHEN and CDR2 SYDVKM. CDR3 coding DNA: TGTGCCAGTAGAACAGGGCACAACTATGGCTACACCTTC. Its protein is CASRTGHNYGYTF.

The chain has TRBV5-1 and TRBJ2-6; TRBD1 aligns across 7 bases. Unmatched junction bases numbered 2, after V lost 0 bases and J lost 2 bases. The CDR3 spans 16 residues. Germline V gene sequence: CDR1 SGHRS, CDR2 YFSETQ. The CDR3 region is CASSLEQGTGANVLTF. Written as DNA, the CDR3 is TGCGCCAGCAGCTTGGAACAGGGGACTGGGGCCAACGTCCTGACTTTC.

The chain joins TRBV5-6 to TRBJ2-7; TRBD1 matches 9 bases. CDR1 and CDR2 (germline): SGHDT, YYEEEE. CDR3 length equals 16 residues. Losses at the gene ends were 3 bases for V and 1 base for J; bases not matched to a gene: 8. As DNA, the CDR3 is TGTGCCAGCAGCTCTTACCGGGACAGGGTTTCCTACGAGCAGTACTTC. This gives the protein CASSSYRDRVSYEQYF. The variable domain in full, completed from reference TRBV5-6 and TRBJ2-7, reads DAGVTQSPTHLIKTRGQQVTLRCSPKSGHDTVSWYQQALGQGPQFIFQYYEEEERQRGNFPDRFSGHQFPNYSSELNVNALLLGDSALYLCASSSYRDRVSYEQYFGPGTRLTVT.

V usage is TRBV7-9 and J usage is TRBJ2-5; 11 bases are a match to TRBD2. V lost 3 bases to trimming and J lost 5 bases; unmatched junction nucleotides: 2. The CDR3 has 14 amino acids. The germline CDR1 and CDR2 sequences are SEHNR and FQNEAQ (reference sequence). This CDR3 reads CASSFSGRVETQYF. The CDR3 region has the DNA TGTGCCAGCAGCTTTAGCGGGAGGGTGGAGACCCAGTACTTC. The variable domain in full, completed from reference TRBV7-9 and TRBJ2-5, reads DTGVSQNPRHKITKRGQNVTFRCDPISEHNRLYWYRQTLGQGPEFLTYFQNEAQLEKSRLLSDRFSAERPKGSFSTLEIQRTEQGDSAMYLCASSFSGRVETQYFGPGTRLLVL.

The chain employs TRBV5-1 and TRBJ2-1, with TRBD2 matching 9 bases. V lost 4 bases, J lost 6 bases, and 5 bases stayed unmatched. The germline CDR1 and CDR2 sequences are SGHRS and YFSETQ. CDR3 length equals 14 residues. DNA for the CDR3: TGCGCCAGCAGCACCGGACTAGCGCCCAATGAGCAGTTCTTC. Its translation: CASSTGLAPNEQFF.